This record looks at one T cell receptor beta chain sequence and its context. The target antigen is unknown. These data are taken from a study of shared clonotypes between healthy human individuals. General study results and limits: About 5% of naive CD4 clonotypes were shared across a few donors.

The germline V gene encodes CDR1 SQVTM and CDR2 ANQGSEA. The CDR3 length is 13 residues. The J segment lost 4 bases and the V segment lost 5 bases, leaving 5 bases of the junction unmatched. TCRdb keeps only in-frame clones here, not all; method: immunoSEQ multiplex PCR. The data hold over a million clones, with approximately 78% observed a single time. This TCR came from a man aged 18 to 35 in good health. Some clones in this sample may be carry-over from other donors' samples. Source material: memory CD4+ T cells from PBMCs. Indicated subset: CD45RA-negative fraction. The chain is built from TRBV29-1 and TRBJ1-2; 9 positions match TRBD1. The CDR3 sequence: CSVTQGAAYGYTF. CDR3 nucleotides: TGCAGCGTTACACAGGGGGCTGCCTATGGCTACACCTTC.